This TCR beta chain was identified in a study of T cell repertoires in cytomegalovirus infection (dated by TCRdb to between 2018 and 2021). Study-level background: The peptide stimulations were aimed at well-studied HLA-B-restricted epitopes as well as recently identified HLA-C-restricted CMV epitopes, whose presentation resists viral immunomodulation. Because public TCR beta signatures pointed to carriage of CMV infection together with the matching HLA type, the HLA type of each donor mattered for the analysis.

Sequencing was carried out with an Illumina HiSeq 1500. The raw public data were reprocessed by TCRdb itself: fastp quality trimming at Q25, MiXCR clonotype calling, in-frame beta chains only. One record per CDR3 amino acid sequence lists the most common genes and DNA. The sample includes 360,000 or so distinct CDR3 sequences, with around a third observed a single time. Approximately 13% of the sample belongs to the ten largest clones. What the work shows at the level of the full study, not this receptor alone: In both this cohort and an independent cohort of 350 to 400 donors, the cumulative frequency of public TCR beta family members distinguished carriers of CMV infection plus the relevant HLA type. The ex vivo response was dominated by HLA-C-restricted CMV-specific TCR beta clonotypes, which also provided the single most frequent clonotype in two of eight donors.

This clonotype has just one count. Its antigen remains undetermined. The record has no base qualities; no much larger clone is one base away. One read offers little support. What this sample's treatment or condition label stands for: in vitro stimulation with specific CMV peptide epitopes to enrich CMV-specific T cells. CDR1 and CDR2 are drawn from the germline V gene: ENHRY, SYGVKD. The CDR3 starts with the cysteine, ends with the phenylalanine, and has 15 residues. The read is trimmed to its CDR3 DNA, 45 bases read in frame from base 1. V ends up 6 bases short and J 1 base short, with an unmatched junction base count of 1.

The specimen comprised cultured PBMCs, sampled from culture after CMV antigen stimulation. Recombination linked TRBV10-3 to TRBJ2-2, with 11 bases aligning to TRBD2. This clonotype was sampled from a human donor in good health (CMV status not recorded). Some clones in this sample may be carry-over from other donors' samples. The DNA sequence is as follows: TGTGCCATCAGCGGGACTAGCGGGAACACCGGGGAGCTGTTTTTT. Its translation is CAISGTSGNTGELFF.